Listed below are T cell receptor beta chains from one sample, sequenced in a study of shared clonotypes between healthy human individuals. Assay used: immunoSEQ multiplex PCR; TCRdb lists only in-frame clones, some missing. This sample yields about 2.4 million clones, of which approximately 93% are seen a single time; around 0.4% belongs to the top ten. Sequencing was done on a sample of naive CD4+ T cells from PBMCs. The receptor set was obtained from a man between 18 and 29 years old in good health. Some clones in this sample may be carry-over from other donors' samples. CDR3s include the opening cysteine and the closing phenylalanine or tryptophan. The D gene is left open where the match is weak. Size is omitted from some rows. Given values are once, few, many or a class for expanded clones.

>NA|NA|TRBV9|TRBJ1-6
TGTGCCAGCAGCGCGGGTCAAACACCCCTCCACTTT
CASSAGQTPLHF
>NA|TRBD1|TRBV25-1|TRBJ1-6
TGTGCCAGCAGTCCAAGACAGGGAATTCGGAATTCACCCCTCCACTTT
CASSPRQGIRNSPLHF
>NA|NA|TRBV19|TRBJ2-1
TGTGCCAGTAGGGGCGCGGCTAAGCAGTTCTTC
CASRGAAKQFF
>NA|NA|TRBV5-1|TRBJ2-1
TGCGCCAGCAGCTTGGTGTCCGGGGTAGGATACAATGAGCAGTTCTTC
CASSLVSGVGYNEQFF
>once|TRBD1|TRBV7-2|TRBJ2-5
TGTGCCAGCAGCTTAAGGACAGGGGCAGAGACCCAGTACTTC
CASSLRTGAETQYF
>NA|TRBD1|TRBV19|TRBJ2-5
TGTGCCACCAGGACAGGACAAGAGACCCAGTACTTC
CATRTGQETQYF
>NA|TRBD2|TRBV28|TRBJ2-3
TGTGCCAGCAGTTTCCAAGCACTAGCGGGAGTGCCAGATACGCAGTATTTT
CASSFQALAGVPDTQYF
>NA|TRBD1|TRBV2|TRBJ1-1
TGTGCCAGCAGAGGGACAGGGGCCCCGAACACTGAAGCTTTCTTT
CASRGTGAPNTEAFF
>NA|NA|TRBV12-1|TRBJ2-2
TGTGCCAGCAGACCCGGGACTAGCGGGAACACCGGGGAGCTGTTTTTT
CASRPGTSGNTGELFF
>NA|TRBD1|TRBV28|TRBJ2-5
TGTGTCAAACCGGGACAGGGGGCGCGGGGAGAGACCCAGTACTTC
CVKPGQGARGETQYF
>NA|TRBD2|TRBV2|TRBJ2-7
TGTGCCAGCAGTAGAGCGGGAGCCGGTGTTTACGAGCAGTACTTC
CASSRAGAGVYEQYF